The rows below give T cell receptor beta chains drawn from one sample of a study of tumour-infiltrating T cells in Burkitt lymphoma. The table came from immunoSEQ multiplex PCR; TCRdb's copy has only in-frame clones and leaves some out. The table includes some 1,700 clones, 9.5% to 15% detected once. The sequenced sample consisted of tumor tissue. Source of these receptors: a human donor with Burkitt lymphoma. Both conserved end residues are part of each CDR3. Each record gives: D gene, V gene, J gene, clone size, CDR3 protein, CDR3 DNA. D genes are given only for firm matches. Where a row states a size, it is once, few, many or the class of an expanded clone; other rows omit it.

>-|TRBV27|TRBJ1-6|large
CASSWTVNSPLHF
TGTGCCAGCAGTTGGACAGTTAATTCACCCCTCCACTTT
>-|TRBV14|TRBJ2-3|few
CASSRYTDTQYF
TGTGCCAGCAGCCGTTACACAGATACGCAGTATTTT
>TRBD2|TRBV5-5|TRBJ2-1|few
CASSSSGRAAYNEQFF
TGTGCCAGCAGCTCTAGCGGGAGGGCGGCCTACAATGAGCAGTTCTTC
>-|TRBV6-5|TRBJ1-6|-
CASGGFYNSPLHF
TGTGCCAGTGGAGGTTTCTATAATTCACCCCTCCACTTT
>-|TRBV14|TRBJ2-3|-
CASSKNRGDTQYF
TGTGCCAGCAGCAAAAACCGGGGGGATACGCAGTATTTT
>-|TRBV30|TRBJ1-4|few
CAWTGWPSEKLFF
TGTGCCTGGACAGGGTGGCCCTCCGAAAAACTGTTTTTT
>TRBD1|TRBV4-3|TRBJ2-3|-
CASSQDIMDRGALSTDTQYF
TGCGCCAGCAGCCAAGATATTATGGACAGGGGGGCTTTAAGCACAGATACGCAGTATTTT
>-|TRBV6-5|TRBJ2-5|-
CASSSSGWQETQYF
-
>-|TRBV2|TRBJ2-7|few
CASSQHRVGDGTYEQYF
TGTGCCAGCAGTCAGCACAGGGTAGGAGACGGAACCTACGAGCAGTACTTC
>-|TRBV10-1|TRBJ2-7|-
CASIPGPSYEQYF
TGCGCCAGCATTCCGGGACCCTCCTACGAGCAGTACTTC
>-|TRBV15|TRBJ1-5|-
CATSRVNQPQHF
TGTGCCACCAGCAGAGTCAACCAGCCCCAGCATTTT
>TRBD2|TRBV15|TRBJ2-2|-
CATTWGLAGWTGELFF
TGTGCCACCACCTGGGGACTAGCGGGCTGGACCGGGGAGCTGTTTTTT
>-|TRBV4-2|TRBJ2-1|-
CASSQSALGNEQFF
TGTGCCAGCAGCCAATCGGCCCTGGGGAATGAGCAGTTCTTC
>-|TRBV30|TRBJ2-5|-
CAWSVPPTGEETQYF
TGTGCCTGGAGTGTACCCCCTACCGGGGAAGAGACCCAGTACTTC
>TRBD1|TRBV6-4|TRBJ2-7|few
CARMDRATYEQYF
TGTGCCAGGATGGACAGGGCAACCTACGAGCAGTACTTC
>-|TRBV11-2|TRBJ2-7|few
CASRRPGRGSYEQYF
TGTGCCAGCAGGCGACCCGGCAGGGGAAGCTACGAGCAGTACTTC
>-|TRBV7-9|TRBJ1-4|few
CASSRTGTANEKLFF
TGTGCCAGCAGCCGAACCGGGACCGCTAATGAAAAACTGTTTTTT
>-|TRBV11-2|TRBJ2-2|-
CASSGTFPTGELFF
TGTGCCAGCAGCGGGACCTTCCCCACCGGGGAGCTGTTTTTT
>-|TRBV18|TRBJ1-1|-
CASSPEVVYTEAFF
TGTGCCAGCTCACCAGAGGTGGTGTACACTGAAGCTTTCTTT
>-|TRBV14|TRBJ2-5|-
CASSQAETQYF
TGTGCCAGCAGCCAAGCCGAGACCCAGTACTTC
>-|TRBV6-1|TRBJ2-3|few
CASSARAPTDTQYF
TGTGCCAGCAGTGCAAGGGCTCCCACAGATACGCAGTATTTT
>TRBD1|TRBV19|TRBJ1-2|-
CASTGQGRGYTF
TGTGCCAGTACCGGACAGGGGAGAGGCTACACCTTC
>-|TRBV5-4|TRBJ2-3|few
CASSLEITWRTDTQYF
TGTGCCAGCAGCTTGGAGATAACCTGGCGCACAGATACGCAGTATTTT
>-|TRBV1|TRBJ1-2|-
CTSRRSSLRKTYGYTF
TGCACCAGCAGGAGGAGCAGTTTGCGAAAGACCTATGGCTACACCTTC
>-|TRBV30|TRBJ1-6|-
CAWSGSWNSPLHF
TGTGCCTGGAGTGGGTCTTGGAATTCACCCCTCCACTTT
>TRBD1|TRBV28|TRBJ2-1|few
CASSIIGLGDRGSNEQFF
TGTGCCAGCAGTATCATAGGTTTGGGGGACAGGGGGTCCAATGAGCAGTTCTTC
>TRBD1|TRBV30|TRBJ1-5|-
CAWSVLGQGAGQPQHF
TGTGCCTGGAGTGTACTCGGACAGGGGGCCGGTCAGCCCCAGCATTTT
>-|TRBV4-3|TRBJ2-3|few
CASSHFPGLGDTDTQYF
TGCGCCAGCAGCCACTTTCCAGGACTGGGGGACACAGATACGCAGTATTTT
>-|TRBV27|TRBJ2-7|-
CASSADYAPTYEQYF
TGTGCCAGCAGTGCCGACTACGCTCCGACCTACGAGCAGTACTTC
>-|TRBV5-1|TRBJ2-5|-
CASLPDRQETQYF
TGCGCCAGCCTCCCGGACAGACAAGAGACCCAGTACTTC
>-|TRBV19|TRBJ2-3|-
CASSIDQELVRVDTQYF
TGTGCCAGTAGTATAGATCAGGAGCTAGTAAGAGTAGATACGCAGTATTTT
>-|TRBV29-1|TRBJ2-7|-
CSVEDDRGATYEQYF
TGCAGCGTTGAAGATGATAGAGGGGCAACCTACGAGCAGTACTTC
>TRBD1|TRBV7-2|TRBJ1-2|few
CASSLGQEVYGYTF
TGTGCCAGCAGCTTGGGACAGGAGGTCTATGGCTACACCTTC
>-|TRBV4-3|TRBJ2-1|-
CASSQDAYNEQFF
TGCGCCAGCAGCCAGGACGCGTACAATGAGCAGTTCTTC
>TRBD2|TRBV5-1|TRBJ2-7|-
CASSLAPSGLYEQYF
TGCGCCAGCAGCTTGGCACCTAGCGGGCTCTACGAGCAGTACTTC
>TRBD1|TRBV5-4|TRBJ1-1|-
CASSLQGAITEAFF
TGTGCCAGCAGCTTACAGGGGGCAATCACTGAAGCTTTCTTT
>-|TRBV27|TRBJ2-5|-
CASSLTPFQETQYF
TGTGCCAGCAGTTTAACACCCTTCCAAGAGACCCAGTACTTC
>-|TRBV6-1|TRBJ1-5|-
CASSDGSRVYSNQPQHF
TGTGCCAGCAGTGACGGTAGCAGGGTTTATAGCAATCAGCCCCAGCATTTT
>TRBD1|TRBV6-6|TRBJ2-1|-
CASSFARGLYNEQFF
TGTGCCAGCAGTTTCGCCAGGGGGCTCTACAATGAGCAGTTCTTC
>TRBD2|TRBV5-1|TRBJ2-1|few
CASSLASGGAWEQFF
TGCGCCAGCAGCTTGGCTAGCGGGGGGGCCTGGGAGCAGTTCTTC
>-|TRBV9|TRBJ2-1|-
CASSPRVALSSYNEQFF
TGTGCCAGCAGCCCCCGGGTAGCCCTCAGCTCCTACAATGAGCAGTTCTTC
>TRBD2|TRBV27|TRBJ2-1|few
CASSSGAGGYGEQFF
TGTGCCAGCAGTTCAGGGGCGGGAGGGTATGGTGAGCAGTTCTTC
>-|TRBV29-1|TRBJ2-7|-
CSVFGGEQYF
TGCAGCGTTTTTGGTGGGGAGCAGTACTTC
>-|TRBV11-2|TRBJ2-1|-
CASKPIPTRGSGYNEQFF
TGTGCCAGCAAACCCATACCCACCCGGGGCTCAGGGTACAATGAGCAGTTCTTC
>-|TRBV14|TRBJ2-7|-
CASSPFSGGINEQYF
TGTGCCAGCAGCCCCTTTTCTGGTGGGATCAACGAGCAGTACTTC
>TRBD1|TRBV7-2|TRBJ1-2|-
CASSSRGRSGYTF
TGTGCCAGCAGCTCCAGGGGGCGAAGCGGCTACACCTTC
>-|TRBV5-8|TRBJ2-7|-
CASTVPGRRTYEQYF
TGTGCCAGCACCGTACCGGGACGGAGAACCTACGAGCAGTACTTC
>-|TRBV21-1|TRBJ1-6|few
CASSPHSPLHF
TGTGCCAGCAGCCCTCATTCACCCCTCCACTTT
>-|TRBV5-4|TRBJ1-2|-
CASTVRGASAYGYTF
TGTGCCAGCACCGTAAGGGGGGCTAGTGCCTATGGCTACACCTTC
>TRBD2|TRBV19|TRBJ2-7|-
CASRKAGDLYEQYF
TGTGCCAGTAGGAAAGCGGGAGACTTATACGAGCAGTACTTC
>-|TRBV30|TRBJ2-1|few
CAWSVRGTSPSNEQFF
TGTGCCTGGAGTGTACGTGGGACCTCGCCCTCCAATGAGCAGTTCTTC
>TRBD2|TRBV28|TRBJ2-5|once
CASSPRGAGGETQYF
TGTGCCAGCAGTCCCCGGGGGGCGGGGGGAGAGACCCAGTACTTC
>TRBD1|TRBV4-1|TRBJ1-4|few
CASSQQSMTGLNEKLFF
TGCGCCAGCAGCCAACAATCAATGACAGGGTTGAATGAAAAACTGTTTTTT